The 17 T cell receptor beta chains listed next were all sequenced from one sample in a study of blood T cell repertoires in COVID-19. Here immunoSEQ multiplex PCR was the method, and the copy in TCRdb shows in-frame clones only, minus some. The profile covers some 330,000 clones, with around 87% appearing a single time and less than 2.5% taken by the ten largest. The sample taken for sequencing was PBMCs or T cells enriched from blood (not recorded which). The receptors were gathered from a man aged 40-49 years in a cohort exposed to, infected with or recovered from COVID-19 (not recorded which).

The chain is built from TRBV11-2 and TRBJ2-1, with 9 bases that match TRBD2. Germline trimming cut 1 base from V and 9 bases from J; bases unmatched to any gene: 7. The CDR3 has 15 residues. Per germline, CDR1 SGHAT and CDR2 FQNNGV. The CDR3 region has the DNA TGTGCCAGCAGCTTAGCTTTGCGGGAGGGCCCTGAGCAGTTCTTC. Its protein product is CASSLALREGPEQFF.

This chain joins TRBV7-8 and TRBJ2-2, with 7 positions matching TRBD1. CDR3 size: 15 residues. With 2 bases clipped from V and 0 bases from J, the junction kept 0 bases outside the gene matches. The germline gives CDR1 SGHVS, CDR2 FQNEAQ. In DNA, the CDR3 is TGTGCCAGCAGCTTAAGGGGGCCGAACACCGGGGAGCTGTTTTTT. Protein: CASSLRGPNTGELFF. Supplemented by reference TRBV7-8 and TRBJ2-2, the full variable domain reads GAGVSQSPRYKVAKRGQDVALRCDPISGHVSLFWYQQALGQGPEFLTYFQNEAQLDKSGLPSDRFFAERPEGSVSTLKIQRTQQEDSAVYLCASSLRGPNTGELFFGEGSRLTVL.

There are a few counts of this clone. This sequence joins TRBV21-1 and TRBJ1-1. TRBV21-1 is noted as a pseudogene. CDR3 size: 15 residues. The CDR3 here is CASSKARGLNTEAFF. The DNA of the CDR3 is TGTGCCAGCAGCAAAGCGCGTGGTCTGAACACTGAAGCTTTCTTT.

This chain connects TRBV3-1 (or the pseudogene TRBV3-2) to TRBJ1-2; no clear D. V was cut by 4 bases and J by 3 bases, with 15 bases left in between. CDR3 length: 15 residues. Germline assignment: CDR1 LGHDT and CDR2 YNNKEL (reference sequence). This CDR3 reads CASSPGLLTYYGYTF. The CDR3 region has the DNA TGTGCCAGCAGCCCCGGACTCCTTACGTACTATGGCTACACCTTC.

This chain links TRBV3-1 (or the pseudogene TRBV3-2) with TRBJ2-4, with 13 bases identical to TRBD2. V was clipped by 4 bases and J by 0 bases; unmatched bases: 6. From germline, CDR1 is LGHDT and CDR2 YNNKEL (reference sequence). The CDR3 is made up of 18 amino acids. CDR3 sequence (DNA): TGTGCCAGCAGCCGCGGACTAGCGGGAGCACTAGCCAAAAACATTCAGTACTTC. Translation: CASSRGLAGALAKNIQYF.

This chain's CDR3 is CASSLRGDRGNQPQHF. The DNA for the CDR3 is TGTGCCAGCAGTTTGCGGGGGGACAGGGGCAATCAGCCCCAGCATTTT. The gene calls are TRBV27 and TRBJ1-5, with TRBD1 identical over 9 bases. The CDR3 covers 16 residues. J lost 2 bases, V lost 3 bases, and 5 bases had no gene match. CDR1 is MNHEY and CDR2 is SMNVEV in the germline V gene (reference sequence).

The V call is TRBV6-5, the J call TRBJ1-5, with unresolved D. There are 14 residues in the CDR3. CDR1 and CDR2 from the germline V gene are MNHEY and SVGAGI. V lost 4 bases, J lost 1 base, and 8 bases lay in between. The CDR3 bases are TGTGCCAGCAGTTGGAGGGCAAGCAATCAGCCCCAGCATTTT. As protein: CASSWRASNQPQHF.

This chain links TRBV18 with TRBJ1-1; TRBD1 aligns across 9 bases. Looked up from germline, CDR1 is KGHSH and CDR2 is LQKENI. V gave up 3 bases and J gave up 6 bases; unmatched junction bases: 2. The CDR3 runs 13 residues. The CDR3 DNA sequence: TGTGCCAGCTCACCGACAGGGGGGTCTGAAGCTTTCTTT. Amino acid sequence: CASSPTGGSEAFF.

The chain recombines TRBV5-1 with TRBJ1-4; possibly TRBD1 for D (5 bases). The CDR3 runs 15 residues. Trimming removed 6 bases at V and 5 bases at J, with 17 bases between. From germline, CDR1 is SGHRS and CDR2 YFSETQ. CDR3 sequence reads: CASTLSGLGNEKLFF. CDR3 bases: TGCGCCAGCACCTTATCAGGGCTCGGGAATGAAAAACTGTTTTTT.

This clone rates as medium-sized. The chain is built from TRBV3-1 (or the pseudogene TRBV3-2) and TRBJ2-2, with 10 bases aligning to TRBD1. CDR3 length: 14 residues. V lost 8 bases, J lost 3 bases, and 3 bases stayed unmatched. Germline V gene data show CDR1 as LGHDT and CDR2 as YNNKEL (reference sequence). CDR3 region: CASGTGADTGELFF. The CDR3 DNA is TGTGCCAGCGGGACAGGGGCGGACACCGGGGAGCTGTTTTTT.

J is TRBJ1-3 and V is TRBV5-8; unclear D gene. Germline lookup yields CDR1 SGHTS and CDR2 YDEGEE. The CDR3 consists of 16 residues. V gave up 2 bases and J gave up 4 bases, with 16 bases separating them. CDR3 sequence: CASSFRSFPGGNTIYF. The CDR3 region has the DNA TGTGCCAGCAGCTTCAGGAGTTTCCCGGGGGGAAACACCATATATTTT. Together with reference TRBV5-8 and TRBJ1-3, the CDR3 gives the full variable domain: EAGVTQSPTHLIKTRGQQATLRCSPISGHTSVYWYQQALGLGLQFLLWYDEGEERNRGNFPPRFSGRQFPNYSSELNVNALELEDSALYLCASSFRSFPGGNTIYFGEGSWLTVV.

The chain couples TRBV6-5 to TRBJ2-7; maybe TRBD1 (6 bases). The CDR3 is 15 residues long. The germline CDR1 and CDR2 sequences are MNHEY and SVGAGI. V shed 6 bases and J shed 3 bases, with 18 bases lying between them. CDR3 protein: CASRARGVLLYEQYF. The DNA of the CDR3 is TGTGCCAGCAGAGCCAGGGGAGTACTTCTCTACGAGCAGTACTTC.

V usage is TRBV2 and J usage is TRBJ1-1, with D tentatively TRBD1 (6 bases). The V gene lost 6 bases and the J gene lost 1 base, with 12 bases spanning the gap. The germline gives CDR1 SNHLY, CDR2 FYNNEI. The CDR3 extends over 14 amino acids. CDR3 coding DNA: TGTGCCAGCAGCTACAGGGCGAGGAACACTGAAGCTTTCTTT. It encodes CASSYRARNTEAFF.

The V and J genes are TRBV27 and TRBJ1-5; 11 bases are a match to TRBD1. The CDR3 runs 14 residues. Germline V gene lookup returns CDR1 MNHEY and CDR2 SMNVEV (reference sequence). Germline trimming cut 5 bases from V and 6 bases from J; bases unmatched to any gene: 3. CDR3 DNA sequence: TGTGCCAGCAGTGGGACAGGGGGAAGTCAGCCCCAGCATTTT. Translating it yields CASSGTGGSQPQHF.

This clone was picked up one time. The chain couples TRBV5-4 to TRBJ1-4; 7 bases map to TRBD1. This CDR3 is 16 amino acids long. J gave up 3 bases and V 0 bases, and 5 bases lay outside the gene matches. Germline V CDR1 and CDR2: SGHNT, YYREEE (reference sequence). CDR3 nucleotides: TGTGCCAGCAGCTTGGGATCTCAGGGGGCTAATGAAAAACTGTTTTTT. As protein: CASSLGSQGANEKLFF. Supplemented by reference TRBV5-4 and TRBJ1-4, the full variable domain reads ETGVTQSPTHLIKTRGQQVTLRCSSQSGHNTVSWYQQALGQGPQFIFQYYREEENGRGNFPPRFSGLQFPNYSSELNVNALELDDSALYLCASSLGSQGANEKLFFGSGTQLSVL.

The V call is TRBV5-1, the J call TRBJ2-7; 9 bases are a match to TRBD1. With 4 bases clipped from V and 0 bases from J, the junction kept 17 bases outside the gene matches. CDR3 length equals 19 residues. CDR1 SGHRS and CDR2 YFSETQ come from the germline V gene. CDR3 in amino acids: CASSRGRGQGGPSSYEQYF. In DNA form, the CDR3 reads TGCGCCAGCAGCCGAGGTCGGGGACAGGGTGGTCCCAGCTCCTACGAGCAGTACTTC.

This sequence joins TRBV11-1 and TRBJ2-7; 7 nucleotides line up with TRBD1. The J segment lost 1 base and the V segment lost 5 bases, leaving 5 bases of the junction unmatched. Per germline, CDR1 SGHAT and CDR2 FQDESV (reference sequence). This CDR3 is 14 amino acids long. Written as DNA, the CDR3 is TGTGCCAGCAGCCCACAGGGGCCGTCCTACGAGCAGTACTTC. It is translated as CASSPQGPSYEQYF.